This T cell receptor (beta chain) was found in a study of CD4 T cells in relation to SARS-CoV-2 and coronaviruses. About the study: No peptide or an HIV-1 Nef peptide pool served as negative control.

Study observations and caveats: Pre-pandemic and post-infection samples never came from the same donor.

In the case of this clone: Its cognate antigen is unknown.

Unexposed donor CD4+ T cells date from about 2011-2018, before the COVID-19 pandemic. The cells were cultured for 10 days before CD4+ T cells were isolated. Cells permitting, SARS-CoV-2 S/N and four cold-coronavirus spikes were tested on unexposed-donor CD4+ T cells. Germline V gene lookup returns CDR1 SQVTM and CDR2 ANQGSEA. V was clipped by 6 bases and J by 3 bases, with 11 bases between them. The CDR3 runs to 12 residues. The table came from immunoSEQ multiplex PCR; TCRdb's copy has only in-frame clones and leaves some out. In the table there are over 25,000 clones, roughly 72% of which are singletons.

The chain combines TRBV29-1 with TRBJ1-2; D ambiguous. Input material: CD4+ T cells from PBMCs, cultured in vitro. The receptor was isolated from a human donor in good health. The DNA of the CDR3 is TGCAGCGTGAGAGACGGGGACTATGGCTACACCTTC. Translating gives CSVRDGDYGYTF.